What follows are 2 T cell receptor beta chains derived from one specimen sequenced in a study of shared clonotypes between healthy human individuals (dated by TCRdb to about 2020). The library was produced with the immunoSEQ multiplex PCR assay. TCRdb provides this immuneACCESS table in a form limited to in-frame rearrangements. Some clones are lacking; in checked studies, under half of them reflect an unresolved V gene, and why the rest are absent is not known. For this sample the table gives about half a million clones, of which about 85% were detected only once. Approximately 11% of the sample belongs to the ten largest clones. The sequenced sample consisted of PBMCs. These receptor sequences come from a woman in her forties in good health. Some clones in this sample may be carry-over from other donors' samples.

The chain is built from TRBV4-2 and TRBJ2-2, with 7 bases fitting TRBD2. CDR1 is LGHNA and CDR2 is YNFKEQ in the germline V gene. This CDR3 region has 16 residues. Germline trimming cut 0 bases from V and 2 bases from J; bases unmatched to any gene: 3. The CDR3 region is CASSQDRGGNTGELFF. In nucleotides, the CDR3 is TGTGCCAGCAGCCAAGATCGCGGGGGAAACACCGGGGAGCTGTTTTTT.

The rearrangement joins TRBV7-2 to TRBJ2-4; 8 bases map to TRBD1. The V segment lost 4 bases and the J segment 0 bases; nucleotides outside the gene matches: 5. The CDR3 has 16 amino acids. Germline V CDR1 and CDR2: SGHTA, FQGNSA. CDR3 loop: CASSSLQGVAKNIQYF. CDR3 nucleotides: TGTGCCAGCAGCTCACTACAGGGGGTAGCCAAAAACATTCAGTACTTC.